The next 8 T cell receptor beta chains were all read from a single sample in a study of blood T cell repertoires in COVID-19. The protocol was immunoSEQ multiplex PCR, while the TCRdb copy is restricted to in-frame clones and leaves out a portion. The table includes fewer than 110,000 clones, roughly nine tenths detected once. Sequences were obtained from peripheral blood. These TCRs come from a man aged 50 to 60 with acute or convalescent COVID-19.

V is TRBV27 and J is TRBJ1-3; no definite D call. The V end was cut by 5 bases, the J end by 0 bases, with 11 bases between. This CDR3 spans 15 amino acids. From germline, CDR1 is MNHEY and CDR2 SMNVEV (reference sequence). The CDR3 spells CASSLQWSSGNTIYF. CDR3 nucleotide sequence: TGTGCCAGCAGTCTCCAGTGGAGCTCTGGAAACACCATATATTTT.

This CDR3 is CASSSAYEQYF. In nucleotides, the CDR3 is TGTGCCAGCAGCTCCGCCTACGAGCAGTACTTC. The V call is TRBV6-6, the J call TRBJ2-7; unclear D gene. V was pared by 6 bases and J by 2 bases, with 5 bases between. The CDR3 sequence is 11 residues long. Germline CDR1 and CDR2: MNHNY and SVGAGI (reference sequence).

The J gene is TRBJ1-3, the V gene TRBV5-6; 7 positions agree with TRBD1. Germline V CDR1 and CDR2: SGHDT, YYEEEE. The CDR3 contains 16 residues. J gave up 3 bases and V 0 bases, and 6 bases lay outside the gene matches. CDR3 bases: TGTGCCAGCAGCTTGGGACAGGGAGTCGTTGGAAACACCATATATTTT. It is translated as CASSLGQGVVGNTIYF.

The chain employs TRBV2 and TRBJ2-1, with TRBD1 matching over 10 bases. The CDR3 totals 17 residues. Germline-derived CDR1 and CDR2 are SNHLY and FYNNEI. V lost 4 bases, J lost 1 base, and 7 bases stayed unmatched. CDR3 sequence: CASSGGQGTRSYNEQFF. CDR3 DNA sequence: TGTGCCAGCAGTGGGGGACAGGGGACGAGATCCTACAATGAGCAGTTCTTC.

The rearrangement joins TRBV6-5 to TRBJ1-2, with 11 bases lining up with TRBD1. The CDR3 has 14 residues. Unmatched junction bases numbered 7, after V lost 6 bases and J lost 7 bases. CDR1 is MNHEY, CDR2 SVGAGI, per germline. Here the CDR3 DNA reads TGTGCCAGCAGCAGGGACAGGGGGAGTAGTGGCTACACCTTC. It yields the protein CASSRDRGSSGYTF.

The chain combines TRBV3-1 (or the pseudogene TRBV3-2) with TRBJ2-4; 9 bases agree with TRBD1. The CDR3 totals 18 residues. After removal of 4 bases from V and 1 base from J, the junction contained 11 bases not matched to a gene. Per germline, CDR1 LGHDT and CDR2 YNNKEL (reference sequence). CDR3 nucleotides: TGTGCCAGCAGCCCGCTCCTACAGGGGGCTAGGGCCAAAAACATTCAGTACTTC. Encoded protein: CASSPLLQGARAKNIQYF.

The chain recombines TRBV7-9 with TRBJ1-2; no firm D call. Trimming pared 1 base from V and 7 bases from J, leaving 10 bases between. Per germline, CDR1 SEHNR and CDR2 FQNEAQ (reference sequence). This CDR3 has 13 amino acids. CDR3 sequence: CASSLDAWAGYTF. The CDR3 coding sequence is TGTGCCAGCAGCTTAGATGCGTGGGCTGGCTACACCTTC.

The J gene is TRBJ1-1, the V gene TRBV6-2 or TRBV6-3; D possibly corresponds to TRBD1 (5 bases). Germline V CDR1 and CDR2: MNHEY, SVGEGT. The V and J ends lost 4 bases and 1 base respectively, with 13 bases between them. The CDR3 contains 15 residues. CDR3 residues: CASSSAGQGNTEAFF. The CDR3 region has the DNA TGTGCCAGCAGTTCCGCCGGGCAGGGGAACACTGAAGCTTTCTTT.